These 24 T cell receptor beta chains share one sample of origin, sequenced in a study of blood T cell repertoires in COVID-19. Method: immunoSEQ multiplex PCR; TCRdb's copy keeps in-frame clones and lacks some. The sample lists some 160,000 clones, about 80% occurring once. The sequenced sample was PBMCs or T cells enriched from blood (not recorded which). These receptors came from a woman between 70 and 85 years old in a cohort exposed to, infected with or recovered from COVID-19 (not recorded which).

This clone has just a few counts. The CDR3 loop reads CASQTANTEAFF. The CDR3 DNA follows: TGTGCCAGCCAGACAGCGAACACTGAAGCTTTCTTT. The rearrangement links TRBV10-3 to TRBJ1-1, with D possibly matching TRBD1 (5 bases). The CDR3 covers 12 residues. From germline, CDR1 is ENHRY and CDR2 SYGVKD. Trimming left V 10 bases short and J 1 base short, with 10 bases between.

The chain joins TRBV29-1 to TRBJ2-7; the match to TRBD2 covers 7 bases. The CDR3 is 12 residues long. Unmatched junction bases numbered 3, after V lost 4 bases and J lost 3 bases. The germline CDR1 and CDR2 sequences are SQVTM and ANQGSEA. Here the CDR3 reads CSVGTRRYEQYF. CDR3 coding DNA: TGCAGCGTTGGGACTAGGCGCTACGAGCAGTACTTC.

This clone was counted only a few times. The J gene is TRBJ1-5, the V gene TRBV18; the D gene is possibly TRBD1 (6 bases). This CDR3 spans 15 amino acids. Germline V gives CDR1 KGHSH, CDR2 LQKENI. V lost 3 bases, J lost 6 bases, and 15 bases lay in between. As DNA, the CDR3 is TGTGCCAGCTCACCGGACACAGGGATAAGTCAGCCCCAGCATTTT. Its translation: CASSPDTGISQPQHF.

This chain uses TRBV6-5 with TRBJ2-7; a weak D match, TRBD1 (5 bases). The CDR3 has 13 amino acids. The V and J ends lost 5 bases and 2 bases respectively, with 10 bases between them. Germline CDR1 is MNHEY and CDR2 is SVGAGI. CDR3 nucleotide sequence: TGTGCCAGCAGTCACAGGTCCGCCTACGAGCAGTACTTC. Translating it yields CASSHRSAYEQYF.

This clone was detected ten times or more. The CDR3 nucleotides are TGTGCCAGCAGCTTAGGGGGACAGGGAACAGCTTTCTTT. This codes for CASSLGGQGTAFF. This rearrangement joins TRBV7-3 to TRBJ1-1, with 9 bases aligning to TRBD1. Germline V lookup: CDR1 SGHTA, CDR2 FQGTGA. The ends lost 2 bases at V and 10 bases at J; junction bases unmatched: 5. This CDR3 region has 13 residues.

This clone showed up just a few times. The chain has TRBV10-3 and TRBJ1-2; TRBD1 aligns across 8 bases. The CDR3 is 15 residues long. The germline gives CDR1 ENHRY, CDR2 SYGVKD. Losses at the gene ends were 5 bases for V and 6 bases for J; bases not matched to a gene: 11. The CDR3 sequence: CAISSLDRAENGYTF. The CDR3 DNA reads TGTGCCATCAGTTCCCTGGACAGGGCTGAGAATGGCTACACCTTC.

This clone has more than one count but fewer than ten. This chain joins TRBV15 and TRBJ2-2, with 10 bases lining up with TRBD2. The CDR3 runs 17 residues. Germline V lookup: CDR1 LNHNV, CDR2 YYDKDF (reference sequence). Unmatched junction bases numbered 10, after V lost 4 bases and J lost 5 bases. The CDR3 DNA sequence: TGTGCCACCAGCACTTTACCGGCTAGCGGGAGAACCGGGGAGCTGTTTTTT. Encoded protein: CATSTLPASGRTGELFF.

With regard to this clone: Germline and junction disagree at one end, which may indicate a read error. This chain uses TRBV3-1 (or the pseudogene TRBV3-2) with TRBJ1-3, with unresolved D. The CDR3 has 16 amino acids. Germline CDR1 is LGHDT and CDR2 is YNNKEL (reference sequence). CDR3 bases: TGTGCCAGCAGCCAAGATTTAACCACATCTGCAAACACCATATATTTT. Translation gives CASSQDLTTSANTIYF.

This clone occurred once. This chain links TRBV13 with TRBJ2-3; tentative D call: TRBD1 (5 bases). This CDR3 is built from 15 residues. Germline CDR1 PRHDT, CDR2 FYEKMQ (reference sequence). V shed 5 bases and J shed 0 bases, with 12 bases lying between them. The CDR3 region is CASSADRQSTDTQYF. The CDR3, as DNA: TGTGCCAGCAGCGCCGACCGACAGAGCACAGATACGCAGTATTTT.

The CDR3 region is CASSSSGELYGYTF. CDR3 DNA sequence: TGTGCCAGCAGTTCTTCAGGGGAACTATATGGCTACACCTTC. J is TRBJ1-2 and V is TRBV28, with a tentative D call TRBD1 (6 bases). The germline V and J ends were trimmed by 4 bases and 5 bases, with 14 bases remaining between them. CDR1 is MDHEN, CDR2 SYDVKM, per germline. CDR3 size: 14 residues.

The V gene is TRBV28, the J gene TRBJ2-3; maybe TRBD2 (6 bases). Germline CDR1 MDHEN, CDR2 SYDVKM. The CDR3 runs 15 residues. Trimming removed 2 bases from V and 5 bases from J, with 14 bases in between. The CDR3 here is CASSLGGPRGDTQYF. The CDR3 DNA reads as TGTGCCAGCAGTTTAGGAGGGCCGAGGGGAGATACGCAGTATTTT.

The gene calls are TRBV18 and TRBJ2-7, with 10 bases matching TRBD1. V was clipped by 1 base and J by 4 bases; unmatched bases: 10. Germline V gene sequence: CDR1 KGHSH, CDR2 LQKENI. This CDR3 contains 17 residues. The CDR3 sequence: CASSPRWTGGSSYEQYF. For the CDR3, the DNA is TGTGCCAGCTCACCACGGTGGACAGGGGGTTCGTCATACGAGCAGTACTTC.

This clone was observed a few times. The chain has TRBV18 and TRBJ2-7, with 8 bases fitting TRBD1. Germline V CDR1 and CDR2: KGHSH, LQKENI. The CDR3 has 15 residues. V was pared by 3 bases and J by 5 bases, with 9 bases of the junction left unmatched. For the CDR3, the DNA is TGTGCCAGCTCACCCCCGACAGGGGTCAATCACGAGCAGTACTTC. It specifies CASSPPTGVNHEQYF. Full variable domain (outside the CDR3, taken from reference TRBV18 and TRBJ2-7): NAGVMQNPRHLVRRRGQEARLRCSPMKGHSHVYWYRQLPEEGLKFMVYLQKENIIDESGMPKERFSAEFPKEGPSILRIQQVVRGDSAAYFCASSPPTGVNHEQYFGPGTRLTVT.

This clone has only a few counts. The chain employs TRBV3-1 (or the pseudogene TRBV3-2) and TRBJ1-2; weak D call: TRBD1 (5 bases). The CDR3 covers 13 residues. V gave up 1 base and J gave up 8 bases, with 11 bases separating them. Germline values: CDR1 LGHDT, CDR2 YNNKEL (reference sequence). The CDR3 DNA reads TGTGCCAGCAGCCAAGCCCAGGGTGGAGGCTACACCTTC. Residues: CASSQAQGGGYTF.

This chain links TRBV29-1 with TRBJ1-2, with D perhaps TRBD1 (6 bases). Germline V gene sequence: CDR1 SQVTM, CDR2 ANQGSEA. The germline V and J ends were trimmed by 8 bases and 5 bases, with 12 bases remaining between them. The CDR3 has 11 residues. CDR3 region: CSSRTEYGYTF. CDR3 sequence (DNA): TGCAGCTCTAGGACAGAGTATGGCTACACCTTC.

This clone was detected a few times. This sequence joins TRBV6-1 and TRBJ2-7, with 7 nucleotides matching TRBD1. This CDR3 contains 13 residues. Trimming cost V 2 bases and J 6 bases; bases outside gene matches: 4. CDR1 MNHNS and CDR2 SASEGT come from the germline V gene. In DNA form, the CDR3 reads TGTGCCAGCAGTGAATTGACAGGGTCCGAGCAGTACTTC. Translation: CASSELTGSEQYF.

The V and J genes are TRBV11-3 and TRBJ1-4; D is unresolved. CDR1 is SGHNT, CDR2 YENEEA, per germline. This CDR3 comprises 13 residues. V lost 1 base, J lost 8 bases, and 8 bases lay in between. CDR3 region: CASSLGPGEKLFF. The CDR3 bases are TGTGCCAGCAGCTTAGGGCCCGGGGAAAAACTGTTTTTT.

This chain links TRBV12-5 with TRBJ1-6; tentatively, D is TRBD1 (6 bases). The CDR3 totals 16 residues. Germline CDR1 LGHNT, CDR2 FRNRAP. The V gene lost 0 bases and the J gene lost 5 bases, with 11 bases spanning the gap. The CDR3 bases are TGTGCTAGTGGTTTGGTACGGGGGGGGCATAATTCACCCCTCCACTTT. Amino acids: CASGLVRGGHNSPLHF.

This clone was observed a handful of times. This sequence joins TRBV19 and TRBJ1-2, with TRBD1 as a possible D gene (6 bases). From germline, CDR1 is LNHDA and CDR2 SQIVND (reference sequence). This CDR3 comprises 16 residues. V lost 4 bases, J lost 0 bases, and 15 bases lay in between. Written as DNA, the CDR3 is TGTGCCAGTAGTACAGGGGTCCAGACCCCTAACTATGGCTACACCTTC. Protein: CASSTGVQTPNYGYTF.

The chain joins TRBV7-3 to TRBJ1-6, with D perhaps TRBD1 (5 bases). The CDR3 sequence is 14 residues long. The V gene's germline CDR1 is SGHTA and CDR2 FQGTGA. Deletions cut 3 bases from V and 9 bases from J, with 12 bases between. The CDR3 DNA reads as TGTGCCAGCAGCTTGGGGGGATGGGGTTCACCCCTCCACTTT. This codes for CASSLGGWGSPLHF.

This clone was observed a handful of times. CDR3 in amino acids: CSASTVLDSGRMEQYF. The DNA of the CDR3 is TGCAGTGCTAGTACGGTACTTGATAGCGGGAGGATGGAGCAGTACTTC. The chain recombines TRBV20-1 with TRBJ2-7; the match to TRBD2 covers 10 bases. Germline CDR1 is DFQATT and CDR2 is SNEGSKA (reference sequence). This CDR3 has 16 amino acids. V gave up 3 bases and J gave up 7 bases; unmatched junction bases: 15.

This clone was seen more than once but under ten times. The chain carries TRBV6-5 and TRBJ1-1; D possibly corresponds to TRBD1 (6 bases). The CDR3 contains 13 residues. Germline V lookup: CDR1 MNHEY, CDR2 SVGAGI. The V end was cut by 4 bases, the J end by 5 bases, with 11 bases between. The DNA for the CDR3 is TGTGCCAGCAGTTGGGACACCAGTACTGAAGCTTTCTTT. Translated, it gives CASSWDTSTEAFF.

The genes are TRBV7-9 and TRBJ1-1; 12 bases are a match to TRBD1. With 5 bases clipped from V and 4 bases from J, the junction kept 14 bases outside the gene matches. Germline V lookup: CDR1 SEHNR, CDR2 FQNEAQ (reference sequence). The CDR3 has 18 amino acids. DNA for the CDR3: TGTGCCAGCAGCAACCCGGGACAGGGGGCTTCTTGGGGCACTGAAGCTTTCTTT. Its translation is CASSNPGQGASWGTEAFF.

CDR3: CASRRTGVTGELFF. CDR3 coding DNA: TGTGCCAGCAGGAGAACAGGGGTTACCGGGGAGCTGTTTTTT. The chain joins TRBV2 to TRBJ2-2; 7 positions match TRBD1. CDR3 size: 14 residues. J gave up 5 bases and V 6 bases, and 6 bases lay outside the gene matches. The germline V gene has CDR1 SNHLY and CDR2 FYNNEI. Using reference TRBV2 and TRBJ2-2 for the parts outside the CDR3, the full variable domain is EPEVTQTPSHQVTQMGQEVILRCVPISNHLYFYWYRQILGQKVEFLVSFYNNEISEKSEIFDDQFSVERPDGSNFTLKIRSTKLEDSAMYFCASRRTGVTGELFFGEGSRLTVL.